Each of the 22 T cell receptor beta chains below was sequenced from the same sample in a study of T cell repertoires in cytomegalovirus infection (dated by TCRdb to between 2019 and 2020). Sequenced using an Illumina HiSeq 1500. TCRdb trimmed the raw reads at Q25, called clones with MiXCR and kept productive beta chains. Each entry merges the rows of one CDR3 protein and shows their most common DNA and genes. Counted in this sample were a few hundred thousand distinct CDR3 sequences; around 9.5% of them appeared once. The leading ten clones occupy around 4.5% of the sample. Sequencing was carried out using PBMCs. The receptors stem from a human donor in good health (CMV status not recorded). Some clones in this sample may be carry-over from other donors' samples.

This clonotype has ten or more counts. The chain couples TRBV7-9 to TRBJ2-1; 10 nucleotides line up with TRBD1. CDR1 and CDR2 (germline): SEHNR, FQNEAQ (reference sequence). J lost 8 bases, V lost 8 bases, and 9 bases had no gene match. The CDR3 contains 14 residues. The DNA of the CDR3 is TGTGCCAGCTCCCGGGACAGGGGAGCCGATGAGCAGTTCTTC. It encodes CASSRDRGADEQFF.

The gene calls are TRBV19 and TRBJ2-7, with 14 nucleotides matching TRBD2. Per germline, CDR1 LNHDA and CDR2 SQIVND (reference sequence). The CDR3 is 16 residues long. The junction had 6 bases not matched to a gene; V was cut back by 5 bases and J by 3 bases. This CDR3 reads CASSPGTSGGFYEQYF. The CDR3 nucleotides are TGTGCCAGTAGTCCCGGGACTAGCGGGGGATTCTACGAGCAGTACTTC.

As regards this clonotype: At one end the junction does not follow the germline gene, possibly because of a read error. The chain has TRBV11-3 and TRBJ2-7, with D tentatively TRBD2 (6 bases). Per germline, CDR1 SGHNT and CDR2 YENEEA. This CDR3 spans 14 amino acids. The CDR3 here is CASSLDGGVHEQYF. The CDR3 bases are TGTGCCAGCAGCCTAGACGGAGGGGTCCACGAGCAGTACTTC.

The rearrangement uses TRBV7-3 and TRBJ2-1; 10 positions match TRBD2. Per the germline V gene, CDR1 is SGHTA and CDR2 is FQGTGA. The CDR3 is made up of 15 amino acids. The V segment lost 3 bases and the J segment 5 bases; nucleotides outside the gene matches: 4. CDR3 residues: CASSLSGGVDNEQFF. In nucleotides, the CDR3 is TGTGCCAGCAGCTTGAGCGGGGGGGTCGACAATGAGCAGTTCTTC. Full variable domain (missing parts from reference TRBV7-3 and TRBJ2-1): GAGVSQTPSNKVTEKGKYVELRCDPISGHTALYWYRQSLGQGPEFLIYFQGTGAADDSGLPNDRFFAVRPEGSVSTLKIQRTERGDSAVYLCASSLSGGVDNEQFFGPGTRLTVL.

This clonotype was counted between two and nine times. The chain links TRBV27 to TRBJ1-2; 7 bases map to TRBD1. Germline lookup yields CDR1 MNHEY and CDR2 SMNVEV (reference sequence). Unmatched junction bases numbered 13, after V lost 4 bases and J lost 8 bases. This CDR3 region has 15 residues. This chain's CDR3 is CASSSNRQGWHGYTF. The DNA for the CDR3 is TGTGCCAGCAGTTCGAATCGACAGGGATGGCACGGCTACACCTTC.

V is TRBV4-1 and J is TRBJ1-4; maybe TRBD1 (6 bases). Trimming left V 1 base short and J 4 bases short, with 10 bases between. The CDR3 runs 15 residues. Germline-derived CDR1 and CDR2 are MGHRA and YSYEKL. CDR3 sequence reads: CASSQAGAGNEKLFF. CDR3 DNA sequence: TGCGCCAGCAGCCAAGCGGGGGCTGGTAATGAAAAACTGTTTTTT.

This clonotype was observed a handful of times. The chain links TRBV7-3 to TRBJ2-1; no firm D call. This CDR3 spans 13 amino acids. Germline V gives CDR1 SGHTA, CDR2 FQGTGA. V was shortened by 1 base and J by 9 bases, with 10 bases between the two germline ends. The CDR3 is CASSLIFTGEQFF. In DNA, the CDR3 is TGTGCCAGCAGCTTAATATTTACGGGTGAGCAGTTCTTC.

This clonotype was counted ten times or more. The rearrangement uses TRBV6-1 and TRBJ2-7; possible D gene TRBD2, 6 bases. The ends were cut back, 3 bases at V and 1 base at J, with 13 bases in the middle. Germline V CDR1 and CDR2: MNHNS, SASEGT. The CDR3 covers 15 residues. CDR3 amino acids: CASSDGTLVSYEQYF. Written as DNA, the CDR3 is TGTGCCAGCAGTGATGGGACTCTCGTATCCTACGAGCAGTACTTC.

The chain recombines TRBV7-2 with TRBJ1-1; D is uncertain. V shed 8 bases and J shed 5 bases, with 18 bases lying between them. Germline assignment: CDR1 SGHTA and CDR2 FQGNSA. There are 14 residues in the CDR3. As DNA, the CDR3 is TGTGCCAGCGGCCGTGGGAACCAAAGGACTGAAGCTTTCTTT. This codes for CASGRGNQRTEAFF. Supplemented by reference TRBV7-2 and TRBJ1-1, the full variable domain reads GAGVSQSPSNKVTEKGKDVELRCDPISGHTALYWYRQSLGQGLEFLIYFQGNSAPDKSGLPSDRFSAERTGGSVSTLTIQRTQQEDSAVYLCASGRGNQRTEAFFGQGTRLTVV.

V usage is TRBV19 and J usage is TRBJ2-3; 7 positions agree with TRBD1. V dropped 10 bases and J dropped 5; count of bases not matched to a gene: 18. The CDR3 is 16 residues long. The germline CDR1 and CDR2 sequences are LNHDA and SQIVND (reference sequence). The CDR3 sequence is CAILPTGELYVDTQYF. The CDR3 coding sequence is TGTGCCATCCTACCTACAGGGGAGTTGTATGTAGATACGCAGTATTTT. The full variable domain, completed using reference TRBV19 and TRBJ2-3, is DGGITQSPKYLFRKEGQNVTLSCEQNLNHDAMYWYRQDPGQGLRLIYYSQIVNDFQKGDIAEGYSVSREKKESFPLTVTSAQKNPTAFYLCAILPTGELYVDTQYFGPGTRLTVL.

The chain combines TRBV7-2 with TRBJ1-2, with TRBD1 as a possible D gene (5 bases). This CDR3 is built from 13 residues. Trimming left V 6 bases short and J 8 bases short, with 16 bases between. Germline V gene data show CDR1 as SGHTA and CDR2 as FQGNSA. The chain's CDR3 is CASSRFQGGGYTF. DNA of the CDR3: TGTGCCAGCAGTCGGTTCCAGGGTGGGGGCTACACCTTC. The variable domain in full, completed from reference TRBV7-2 and TRBJ1-2, reads GAGVSQSPSNKVTEKGKDVELRCDPISGHTALYWYRQSLGQGLEFLIYFQGNSAPDKSGLPSDRFSAERTGGSVSTLTIQRTQQEDSAVYLCASSRFQGGGYTFGSGTRLTVV.

This clonotype was detected only a few times. The CDR3 DNA follows: TGTGCCAGCAGCTTAGTGAGCTCAGCCTACGAGCAGTACTTC. Protein sequence: CASSLVSSAYEQYF. The V gene is TRBV7-4, the J gene TRBJ2-7, with D unclear. Germline V gene sequence: CDR1 SGHVT, CDR2 SQSDAQ. The ends were cut back, 1 base at V and 2 bases at J, with 9 bases in the middle. The CDR3 is 14 residues long.

This clonotype has only a few counts. V usage is TRBV20-1 and J usage is TRBJ2-3; 10 positions match TRBD2. Germline CDR1 is DFQATT and CDR2 is SNEGSKA (reference sequence). Trimming cost V 1 base and J 0 bases; bases outside gene matches: 16. CDR3 size: 20 residues. The CDR3 DNA reads TGCAGTGCTAGAGCCGGAGCGGGGGGGCCGATAACTATTAGCACAGATACGCAGTATTTT. This encodes CSARAGAGGPITISTDTQYF.

Ten or more counts support this clonotype. J is TRBJ2-3 and V is TRBV7-6; 8 bases fit TRBD2. With 5 bases clipped from V and 2 bases from J, the junction kept 6 bases outside the gene matches. Per germline, CDR1 SGHVS and CDR2 FNYEAQ. This CDR3 has 15 amino acids. This chain's CDR3 is CASSSSGGSTDTQYF. The DNA of the CDR3 is TGTGCCAGCAGCAGCAGCGGGGGTTCCACAGATACGCAGTATTTT.

This chain uses TRBV2 with TRBJ1-6; 7 nucleotides align to TRBD1. The CDR3 has 14 amino acids. Germline CDR1 is SNHLY and CDR2 is FYNNEI. V shed 6 bases and J 8 bases; nucleotides not matched to a gene: 7. As DNA, the CDR3 is TGTGCCAGCAGGATTGACAGGGATTATTCACCCCTCCACTTT. Translation: CASRIDRDYSPLHF.

The J gene is TRBJ2-2, the V gene TRBV4-2, with 8 bases identical to TRBD1. In germline, CDR1 is LGHNA, CDR2 YNFKEQ. The CDR3 extends over 15 amino acids. The V segment lost 3 bases and the J segment 1 base; nucleotides outside the gene matches: 1. The CDR3 DNA reads as TGTGCCAGCAGCCAGGGGACAGGGAACACCGGGGAGCTGTTTTTT. This sequence encodes CASSQGTGNTGELFF.

This clonotype was seen a handful of times. This chain joins TRBV11-2 and TRBJ2-7; 8 bases agree with TRBD2. Germline CDR1 is SGHAT and CDR2 is FQNNGV. J was trimmed by 3 bases and V by 5 bases; bases with no gene match: 18. This CDR3 is 18 amino acids long. CDR3 in DNA: TGTGCCAGCAGCCTCTACCCCGATACTAGCGGAGGGGTCTACGAGCAGTACTTC. Protein product: CASSLYPDTSGGVYEQYF.

This clonotype was observed many times. The V call is TRBV11-2, the J call TRBJ2-1, with a possible D match to TRBD2 (6 bases). This CDR3 region has 14 residues. Trimming pared 4 bases from V and 10 bases from J, leaving 17 bases between. Germline assignment: CDR1 SGHAT and CDR2 FQNNGV. The CDR3 here is CASSSSFAGYEQFF. The CDR3 DNA sequence: TGTGCCAGCAGCTCCTCATTCGCGGGGTACGAGCAGTTCTTC.

This clonotype turned up a few times. The V call is TRBV14, the J call TRBJ1-4; maybe TRBD1 (6 bases). The CDR3 is 15 amino acids. Per germline, CDR1 SGHDN and CDR2 FVKESK. The V gene lost 2 bases and the J gene lost 3 bases, with 10 bases spanning the gap. CDR3: CASSQIGTSNEKLFF. For the CDR3, the DNA is TGTGCCAGCAGCCAAATAGGGACATCTAATGAAAAACTGTTTTTT.

This chain joins TRBV4-3 and TRBJ2-7; D perhaps matches TRBD1 (5 bases). CDR1 is LGHNA, CDR2 YSLEER, per germline. With 1 base removed from V and 3 bases from J, the gap between germline ends came to 10 bases. The CDR3 runs 14 residues. The CDR3 coding sequence is TGCGCCAGCAGCCAAGTCAAAGGGGACTACGAGCAGTACTTC. As protein: CASSQVKGDYEQYF.

J is TRBJ2-7 and V is TRBV7-6, with D perhaps matching TRBD1 or TRBD2 (5 bases each). CDR1 is SGHVS and CDR2 is FNYEAQ in the germline V gene. The CDR3 has 16 amino acids. V was shortened by 0 bases and J by 3 bases, with 15 bases between the two germline ends. The CDR3 DNA is TGTGCCAGCAGCTTAGCGGATAGAGGGACCTACTACGAGCAGTACTTC. Amino acids: CASSLADRGTYYEQYF.

This clonotype was seen at least ten times. V gene TRBV12-3 or TRBV12-4 combines with J gene TRBJ2-5; 9 nucleotides match TRBD2. This CDR3 comprises 14 residues. Germline trimming cut 3 bases from V and 2 bases from J; bases unmatched to any gene: 1. The DNA for the CDR3 is TGTGCCAGCAGTTTCGCGGGGGGGCAAGAGACCCAGTACTTC. Protein: CASSFAGGQETQYF.